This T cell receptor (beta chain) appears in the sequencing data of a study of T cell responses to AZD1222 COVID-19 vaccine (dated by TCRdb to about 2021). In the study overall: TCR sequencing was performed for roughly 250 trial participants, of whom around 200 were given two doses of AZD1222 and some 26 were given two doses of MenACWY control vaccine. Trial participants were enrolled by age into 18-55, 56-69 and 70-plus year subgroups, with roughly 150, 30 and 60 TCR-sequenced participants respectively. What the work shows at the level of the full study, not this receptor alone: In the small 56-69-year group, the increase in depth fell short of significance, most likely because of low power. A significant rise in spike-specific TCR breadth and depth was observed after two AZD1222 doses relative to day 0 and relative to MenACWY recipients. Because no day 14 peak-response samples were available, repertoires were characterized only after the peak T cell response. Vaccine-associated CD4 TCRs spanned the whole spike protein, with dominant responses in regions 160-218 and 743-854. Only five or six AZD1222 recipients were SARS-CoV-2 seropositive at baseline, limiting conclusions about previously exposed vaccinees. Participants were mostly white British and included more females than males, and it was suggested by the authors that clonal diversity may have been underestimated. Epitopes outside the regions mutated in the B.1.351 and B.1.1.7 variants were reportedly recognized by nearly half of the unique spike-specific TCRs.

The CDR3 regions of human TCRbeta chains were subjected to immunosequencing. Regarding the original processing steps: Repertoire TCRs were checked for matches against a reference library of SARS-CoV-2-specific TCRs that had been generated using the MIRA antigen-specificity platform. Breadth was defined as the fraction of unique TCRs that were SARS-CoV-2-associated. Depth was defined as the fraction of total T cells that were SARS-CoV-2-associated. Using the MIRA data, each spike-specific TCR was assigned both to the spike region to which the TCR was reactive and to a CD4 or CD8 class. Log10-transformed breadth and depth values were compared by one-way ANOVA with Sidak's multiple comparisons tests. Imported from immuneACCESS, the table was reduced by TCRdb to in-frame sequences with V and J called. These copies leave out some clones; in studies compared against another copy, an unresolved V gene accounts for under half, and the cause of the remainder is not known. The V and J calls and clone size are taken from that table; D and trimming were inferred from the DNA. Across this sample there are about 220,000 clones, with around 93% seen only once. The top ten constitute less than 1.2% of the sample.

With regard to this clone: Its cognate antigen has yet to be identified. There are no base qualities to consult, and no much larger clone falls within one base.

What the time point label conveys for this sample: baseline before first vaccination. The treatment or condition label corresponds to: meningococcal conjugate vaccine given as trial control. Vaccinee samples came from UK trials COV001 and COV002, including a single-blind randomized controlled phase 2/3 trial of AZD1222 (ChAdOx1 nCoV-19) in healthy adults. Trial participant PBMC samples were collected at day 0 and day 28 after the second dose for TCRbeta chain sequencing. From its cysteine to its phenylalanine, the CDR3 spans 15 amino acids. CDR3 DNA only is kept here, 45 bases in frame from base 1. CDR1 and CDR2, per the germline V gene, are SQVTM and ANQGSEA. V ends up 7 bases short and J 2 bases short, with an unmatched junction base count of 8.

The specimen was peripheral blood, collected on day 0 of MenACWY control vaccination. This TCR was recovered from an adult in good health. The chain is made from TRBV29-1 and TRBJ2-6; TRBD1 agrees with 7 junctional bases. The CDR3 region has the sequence CSALIDRAGANVLTF. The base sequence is TGCAGCGCCTTGATCGACAGGGCTGGGGCCAACGTCCTGACTTTC.